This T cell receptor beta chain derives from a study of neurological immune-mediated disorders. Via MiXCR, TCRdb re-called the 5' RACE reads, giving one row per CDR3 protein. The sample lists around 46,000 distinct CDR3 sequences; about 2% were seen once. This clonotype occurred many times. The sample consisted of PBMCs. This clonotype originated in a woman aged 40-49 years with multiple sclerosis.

The CDR3 coding sequence is TGCAGTGCTCCCGGTGGGCGGGGGGAATCCTCCTACAATGAGCAGTTCTTC. It translates to CSAPGGRGESSYNEQFF. This chain joins TRBV20-1 and TRBJ2-1; 8 bases are shared with TRBD2. The CDR3 is 17 amino acids. Germline V lookup: CDR1 DFQATT, CDR2 SNEGSKA (reference sequence). The V gene end was trimmed by 5 bases and the J gene end by 0 bases; junction bases not matched to a gene: 12.